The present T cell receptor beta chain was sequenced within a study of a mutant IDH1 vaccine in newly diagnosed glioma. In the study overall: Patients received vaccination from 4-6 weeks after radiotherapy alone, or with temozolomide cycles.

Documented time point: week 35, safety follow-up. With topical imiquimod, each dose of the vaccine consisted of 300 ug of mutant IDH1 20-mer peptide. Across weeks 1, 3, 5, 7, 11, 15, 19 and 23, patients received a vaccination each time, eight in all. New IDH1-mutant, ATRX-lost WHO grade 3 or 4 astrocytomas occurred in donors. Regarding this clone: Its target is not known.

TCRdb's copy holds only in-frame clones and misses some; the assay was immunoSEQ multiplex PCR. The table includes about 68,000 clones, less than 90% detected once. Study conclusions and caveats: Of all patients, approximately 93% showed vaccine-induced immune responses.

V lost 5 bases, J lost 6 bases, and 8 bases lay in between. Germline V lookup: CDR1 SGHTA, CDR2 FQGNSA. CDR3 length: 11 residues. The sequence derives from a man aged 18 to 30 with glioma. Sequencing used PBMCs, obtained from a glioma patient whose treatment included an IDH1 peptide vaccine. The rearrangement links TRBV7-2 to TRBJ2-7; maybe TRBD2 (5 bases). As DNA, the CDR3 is TGTGCCAGCAGCCCACTAGTCGAGCAGTACTTC. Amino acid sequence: CASSPLVEQYF.